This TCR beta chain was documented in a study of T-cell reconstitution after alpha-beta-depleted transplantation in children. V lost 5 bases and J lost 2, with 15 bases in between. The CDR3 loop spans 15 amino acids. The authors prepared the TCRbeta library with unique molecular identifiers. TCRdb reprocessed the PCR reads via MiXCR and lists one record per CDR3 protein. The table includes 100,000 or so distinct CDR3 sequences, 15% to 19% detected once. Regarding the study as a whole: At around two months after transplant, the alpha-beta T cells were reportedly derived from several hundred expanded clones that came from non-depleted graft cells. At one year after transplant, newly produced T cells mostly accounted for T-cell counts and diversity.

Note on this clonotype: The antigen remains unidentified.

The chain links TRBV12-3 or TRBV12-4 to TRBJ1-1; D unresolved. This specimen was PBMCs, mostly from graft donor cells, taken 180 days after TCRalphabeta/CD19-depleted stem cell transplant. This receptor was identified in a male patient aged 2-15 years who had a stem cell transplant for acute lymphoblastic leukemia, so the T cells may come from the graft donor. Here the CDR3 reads CASSPSLSANTEAFF. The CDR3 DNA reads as TGTGCCAGCAGTCCGAGTCTATCGGCCAACACTGAAGCTTTCTTT.